The clone carrying this T cell receptor beta chain came up many times. Antigen: not known. TCRdb analysed the 5' RACE reads with MiXCR anew, one entry per CDR3 protein. This table has around 58,000 distinct CDR3 sequences, 3% to 4% appearing once. The CDR3 totals 15 residues. CDR1 is DFQATT, CDR2 SNEGSKA, per germline (reference sequence). V trimming: 5 bases; J trimming: 0 bases; junction bases outside the gene matches: 4. This specimen comes from a study of neurological immune-mediated disorders. Whole-study findings and limits: The absence of any CDR3 amino acid sequence shared by expanded clones across subjects suggests that repertoires were private in all groups.

The sequencing input was PBMCs. This TCR was sampled from a woman aged 60-70 years with multiple sclerosis. The V and J genes are TRBV20-1 and TRBJ1-3; 10 nucleotides match TRBD1. The CDR3, as DNA: TGCAGTGCTCGCGGGACAGGGGCCTCTGGAAACACCATATATTTT. Translation gives CSARGTGASGNTIYF.